This T cell receptor (beta chain) was found in a study of blood T cell repertoires in COVID-19. The wider study: Sites in the United States, Italy and Spain provided acute and convalescent COVID-19 samples. From T cells, B-cell-depleted T cells, or PBMCs came the material, which was cDNA or gDNA.

Per the original methods: Reference gene primer amplification gave nucleated cell count estimates. Data came from immunoSEQ multiplex PCR; TCRdb stores just in-frame clones and leaves some out. D and trimming come from the DNA, and the V and J calls and clone size come from that table. Of 48,000 or so clones listed, more than 75% are singletons. Enrolled during active infection, Seattle patients were then followed longitudinally. The CDR3 contains 15 residues. Germline-derived CDR1 and CDR2 are SNHLY and FYNNEI. Trimming at V came to 9 bases and at J to 3 bases, leaving 11 bases not matched to a gene. This clone was picked up one time.

The origin of this receptor is a woman aged 80 or older with COVID-19, enrolled during active disease. The specimen sequenced was peripheral blood. V and J are TRBV2 and TRBJ2-3; 8 positions agree with TRBD2. The CDR3 sequence is CASRMTSVGTDTQYF. CDR3 sequence (DNA): TGTGCCAGTAGAATGACTAGCGTCGGAACAGATACGCAGTATTTT.